The T cell receptor (beta chain) described here comes from a study of T-cell reconstitution after alpha-beta-depleted transplantation in children. Study-level results: From newly produced T cells came most of the T-cell counts and diversity one year after transplant. Surviving recipient T cells and thymic progenitors underlay high day-60 TCRbeta diversity in some patients. It was reported that alpha-beta T cells came from several hundred expanded graft clones (about two months after transplant).

The authors prepared the TCRbeta library with unique molecular identifiers. TCRdb re-called the PCR reads with MiXCR, one entry per CDR3 protein. The table includes hundreds of thousands of distinct CDR3 sequences, roughly a tenth detected once. The table lists this clonotype with many counts. Its antigen is undetermined. CDR1 LGHNA and CDR2 YNFKEQ come from the germline V gene. The CDR3 totals 19 residues. V lost 0 bases to trimming and J lost 2 bases, with 20 bases between them. The chain recombines TRBV4-2 with TRBJ2-1, with a possible D match to TRBD1 (5 bases). Sequencing was performed on PBMCs, taken before TCRalphabeta/CD19-depleted stem cell transplant. This TCR was recovered from a child under three years old with acute myeloid leukemia, due to receive a stem cell transplant. CDR3 in amino acids: CASSQDLPTLAGPYNEQFF. CDR3 coding DNA: TGTGCCAGCAGCCAAGATCTCCCAACCTTAGCAGGGCCCTACAATGAGCAGTTCTTC.